The clone carrying this TCR beta chain was seen only a few times. The data were taken from a study of T-cell reconstitution after alpha-beta-depleted transplantation in children. The CDR3 extends over 19 amino acids. Germline assignment: CDR1 MDHEN and CDR2 SYDVKM. V was trimmed by 5 bases and J by 0 bases, leaving 20 bases between them. A library of TCRbeta sequences, prepared with unique molecular identifiers, was generated. TCRdb reprocessed the PCR reads via MiXCR and lists one record per CDR3 protein. The repertoire consists of 800,000 to 1,000,000 distinct CDR3 sequences, with roughly 29% occurring once and the leading ten covering roughly 31%.

Sequenced here: PBMCs, mostly from graft donor cells, sampled 360 days after TCRalphabeta/CD19-depleted stem cell transplant. This chain connects TRBV28 to TRBJ2-6; D might be TRBD1 (6 bases). The sequence came from a boy less than two years old who had a stem cell transplant for SCID, so the T cells may come from the graft donor. The CDR3 sequence: CASSLVIGRGDSGANVLTF. The CDR3 DNA follows: TGTGCCAGCAGTCTCGTTATAGGCAGGGGTGACTCTGGGGCCAACGTCCTGACTTTC.